This TCR beta chain originates from a study of identical twins. The study, taken as a whole, reports: Within beta out-of-frame sequences, the excess sharing observed between twins was weaker. Invariant MAIT and iNKT cells may have partly biased zero-insertion analyses.

This clonotype is categorized as medium-sized. Its antigen remains unknown. A universal primer site came from template switching; cDNA carried unique molecular identifiers. TCRdb fed the 5' RACE reads into MiXCR, producing one record per CDR3 protein. Of roughly 290,000 distinct CDR3 sequences listed, roughly 8.6% are singletons. The same sample was also studied in work on yellow fever vaccine responses in identical twins. This second study notes: After vaccination, twins' T cell response reportedly seemed partly convergent, partly personalized.

The sequence was obtained from a woman aged 18-29 years in good health. The sequenced sample was CD8+ T cells sorted from blood.

This chain's CDR3 is CASSLGLEADEQYF. The CDR3 nucleotides read TGTGCCAGCAGTTTGGGCCTCGAAGCCGACGAGCAGTACTTC. This sequence joins TRBV28 and TRBJ2-7, with D uncertain. CDR1 is MDHEN, CDR2 SYDVKM, per germline. V lost 3 bases to trimming and J lost 5 bases, with 14 bases between them. This CDR3 comprises 14 residues.